Sequencing of this T cell receptor (beta chain) was carried out in a study of metastatic and nonmetastatic thyroid tumors. The study, taken as a whole, reports: Versus benign nodules, malignant thyroid tumors reportedly had significantly higher TCR beta diversity, in blood and tumor.

Nobody among the patients had been given any treatment before thyroid surgery. Authors' data handling: Differences in CDR3 between clinicopathological groups were drawn on to build a classifier intended to discriminate distant-metastatic papillary thyroid cancer patients. Using MiXCR, TCRdb re-called clones from the PCR reads. TCRdb's processing, not the authors', yielded these V and J calls. This sample has roughly 46,000 clones; more than 20% occur once, and the top ten carry approximately 3.5%. This clone appeared many times. Its antigen is currently unknown. Sequenced sample: blood. The sequence was collected from a male donor with papillary thyroid cancer or a benign thyroid nodule (not recorded which). Some clones in this sample may be carry-over from other donors' samples.

The CDR3 sequence is CASRSGLPGSYGYTF. CDR3 DNA sequence: TGTGCCAGCAGGTCGGGACTCCCAGGCAGCTATGGCTACACCTTC. The V call is TRBV25-1, the J call TRBJ1-2; a weak D match, TRBD1 (5 bases). Trimming pared 6 bases from V and 4 bases from J, leaving 18 bases between. The CDR3 has 15 residues. Germline CDR1 reads MGHDK; CDR2 reads SYGVNS.